This TCR beta chain emerged from a study of blood T cells in healthy people across ages. Study results and limitations: The donors' CMV status was not determined, possibly confounding changes in expanded clonotypes. Samples with more naive T cells showed higher observed beta diversity.

V was pared by 6 bases and J by 8 bases, with 16 bases of the junction left unmatched. The germline V gene encodes CDR1 ENHRY and CDR2 SYGVKD. The CDR3 contains 17 residues. Donors were systemically healthy Caucasian individuals from Russia aged about 6 to 90 years. Combining a sample-barcoded 5' primer with a J-beta primer mix, a second PCR ran for roughly 7 to 11 cycles. TCRdb ran MiXCR on the 5' RACE reads and lists one entry per CDR3 protein. The sample lists approximately 790,000 distinct CDR3 sequences, around 62% occurring once. With regard to this clonotype: The antigen is undetermined.

This rearrangement joins TRBV10-3 to TRBJ2-1; TRBD1 matches 10 bases. Sequenced input: blood. The sequence was obtained from a man younger than 45 in good health. The CDR3 protein is CAIRRAPGQGGSDEQFF. As DNA, the CDR3 is TGTGCCATCAGGCGAGCCCCCGGACAGGGGGGAAGTGATGAGCAGTTCTTC.